The 18 T cell receptor beta chains in this list originate from one sample, sequenced in a study of low-dose radiotherapy and immunotherapy resistance in tumors. Priming of first-strand cDNA relied on TRAV- and TRBV-specific primers (covering alpha and beta chains). A constant-region primer paired with the V-primer adapter amplified TCRs over approximately 19 PCR cycles. From the reads, TCRdb called clonotypes with MiXCR, one entry per CDR3 protein. The repertoire holds 15,000 or so distinct CDR3 sequences, with roughly half as singletons. Receptors originate from a human donor with advanced metastatic prostate, ovarian, gallbladder or colorectal cancer (not recorded which). This table probably holds off-target reads from a library built for another chain.

This clonotype was recorded a few times. The rearrangement joins TRBV20-1 to TRBJ2-3; the match to TRBD2 covers 13 bases. Trimming cost V 2 bases and J 0 bases; bases outside gene matches: 5. Germline-derived CDR1 and CDR2 are DFQATT and SNEGSKA (reference sequence). This CDR3 is 17 amino acids long. CDR3 bases: TGCAGTGCTAGATCGGGGACTAGCGGGACTAGCACAGATACGCAGTATTTT. It is translated as CSARSGTSGTSTDTQYF.

The chain combines TRBV5-6 with TRBJ1-5; D is uncertain. The CDR3 covers 13 residues. With 3 bases removed from V and 3 bases from J, the gap between germline ends came to 7 bases. Germline loops: CDR1 SGHDT, CDR2 YYEEEE. The CDR3: CASSSRANQPQHF. As DNA, the CDR3 is TGTGCCAGCAGCTCCCGGGCCAATCAGCCCCAGCATTTT.

This clonotype was seen only once. This chain links TRBV7-4 with TRBJ2-7; D unclear. The CDR3 is made up of 15 amino acids. V lost 3 bases, J lost 2 bases, and 14 bases lay in between. Germline V CDR1 and CDR2: SGHVT, SQSDAQ. The CDR3 DNA follows: TGTGCCAGCAGCTTGGTCAGGCCCTTAACCTACGAGCAGTACTTC. It encodes CASSLVRPLTYEQYF.

This clonotype has only a few counts. The chain recombines TRBV7-2 with TRBJ2-7; 12 nucleotides agree with TRBD2. The CDR3 covers 14 residues. Germline values: CDR1 SGHTA, CDR2 FQGNSA. Trimming at V came to 5 bases and at J to 7 bases, leaving 6 bases not matched to a gene. The DNA for the CDR3 is TGTGCCAGCAGCCCCACTAGCGGGGGGCGAGAGCAGTACTTC. This gives the protein CASSPTSGGREQYF.

The chain couples TRBV24-1 to TRBJ2-3; 7 nucleotides agree with TRBD2. Germline V lookup: CDR1 KGHDR, CDR2 SFDVKD. The V and J ends lost 4 bases and 0 bases, in that order; junction bases with no gene match: 6. CDR3 length equals 16 residues. CDR3 protein: CATSDSGLPSTDTQYF. The CDR3 region has the DNA TGTGCCACCAGTGACTCGGGACTACCCAGCACAGATACGCAGTATTTT.

The chain couples TRBV12-3 or TRBV12-4 to TRBJ2-3, with 9 bases fitting TRBD2. This CDR3 contains 17 residues. Germline trimming cut 7 bases from V and 4 bases from J; bases unmatched to any gene: 15. The CDR3 spells CASTSGGSGSKADTQYF. The DNA of the CDR3 is TGTGCCAGCACTTCAGGGGGTAGCGGGAGTAAAGCAGATACGCAGTATTTT.

V and J are TRBV19 and TRBJ2-5; tentative D call: TRBD2 (5 bases). Per germline, CDR1 LNHDA and CDR2 SQIVND (reference sequence). CDR3 length: 12 residues. The V end was cut by 6 bases, the J end by 4 bases, with 9 bases between. This chain's CDR3 is CASRQAGETQYF. The DNA of the CDR3 is TGTGCCAGTAGGCAGGCGGGAGAGACCCAGTACTTC.

This clonotype occurred a few times. The rearrangement joins TRBV12-3 or TRBV12-4 to TRBJ1-1; D remains unclear. Trimming took off 1 base at V and 1 base at J, with 4 bases between the two ends. CDR3 length: 13 residues. The CDR3 DNA reads TGTGCCAGCAGTTTAGAGGGGAACACTGAAGCTTTCTTT. This sequence encodes CASSLEGNTEAFF.

This chain uses TRBV29-1 with TRBJ2-7, with D perhaps assigned TRBD1 or TRBD2 (5 bases each). The CDR3 length is 13 residues. Trimming took 4 bases from V and 3 from J, leaving 13 bases between them. The germline V gene encodes CDR1 SQVTM and CDR2 ANQGSEA. The CDR3, as DNA: TGCAGCGTTGTGGGGCGAGGAGGCTACGAGCAGTACTTC. Its translation: CSVVGRGGYEQYF.

The chain combines TRBV15 with TRBJ1-1, with no clear D. Trimming took off 3 bases at V and 0 bases at J, with 8 bases between the two ends. The germline V gene encodes CDR1 LNHNV and CDR2 YYDKDF (reference sequence). The CDR3 is 14 residues long. The CDR3, as DNA: TGTGCCACCAGCAGGACCGTGATGAACACTGAAGCTTTCTTT. It specifies CATSRTVMNTEAFF.

The J gene is TRBJ2-4, the V gene TRBV10-3; weak D call: TRBD2 (5 bases). Germline V gene data show CDR1 as ENHRY and CDR2 as SYGVKD. V was shortened by 6 bases and J by 3 bases, with 9 bases between the two germline ends. The CDR3 totals 13 residues. CDR3 nucleotides: TGTGCCATCAGCCCCGGGGACAAAAACATTCAGTACTTC. This encodes CAISPGDKNIQYF.

The chain combines TRBV29-1 with TRBJ2-7, with TRBD2 matching over 14 bases. CDR1 SQVTM and CDR2 ANQGSEA come from the germline V gene. V gave up 0 bases and J gave up 5 bases; unmatched junction bases: 9. The length of the CDR3 is 17 residues. This CDR3 reads CSVEDRGLAGGDNEQYF. The CDR3 DNA reads TGCAGCGTTGAAGACCGCGGACTAGCGGGAGGAGACAACGAGCAGTACTTC.

This clonotype came up once. The chain couples TRBV7-2 to TRBJ2-1, with TRBD2 matching over 9 bases. V shed 1 base, J shed 9 bases, and the junction held 4 bases outside the gene matches. The CDR3 has 14 residues. Germline lookup yields CDR1 SGHTA and CDR2 FQGNSA. CDR3 DNA sequence: TGTGCCAGCAGCTTAGTGTCTAGCGGGGCTGAGCAGTTCTTC. Protein product: CASSLVSSGAEQFF. The complete variable domain, with remaining parts taken from reference TRBV7-2 and TRBJ2-1, reads GAGVSQSPSNKVTEKGKDVELRCDPISGHTALYWYRQSLGQGLEFLIYFQGNSAPDKSGLPSDRFSAERTGGSVSTLTIQRTQQEDSAVYLCASSLVSSGAEQFFGPGTRLTVL.

The sample holds a few counts of this clonotype. The genes are TRBV12-3 or TRBV12-4 and TRBJ1-5; 7 bases agree with TRBD1. Losses at the gene ends were 5 bases for V and 2 bases for J; bases not matched to a gene: 6. CDR3 length: 15 amino acids. The CDR3 DNA reads as TGTGCCAGCAGTAACAGGGGATCGGGCAATCAGCCCCAGCATTTT. Translating gives CASSNRGSGNQPQHF.

Only a few counts were recorded for this clonotype. This chain connects TRBV9 to TRBJ1-6; tentatively, D is TRBD1 (5 bases). Trimming removed 2 bases from V and 4 bases from J, with 10 bases in between. Germline CDR1 is SGDLS and CDR2 is YYNGEE. This CDR3 has 15 amino acids. The CDR3 nucleotides read TGTGCCAGCAGCGTCGGGACGGGGTATAATTCACCCCTCCACTTT. It yields the protein CASSVGTGYNSPLHF.

This clonotype showed up just a few times. This rearrangement joins TRBV19 to TRBJ1-5; no firm D call. V was clipped by 7 bases and J by 4 bases, with 11 bases between them. Germline-derived CDR1 and CDR2 are LNHDA and SQIVND (reference sequence). There are 13 residues in the CDR3. CDR3 DNA sequence: TGTGCCAGTACCGGCAAGGGAAATCAGCCCCAGCATTTT. Protein: CASTGKGNQPQHF.

This chain joins TRBV20-1 and TRBJ2-1, with 16 bases aligning to TRBD2. Germline lookup yields CDR1 DFQATT and CDR2 SNEGSKA (reference sequence). The CDR3 totals 14 residues. J was trimmed by 15 bases and V by 6 bases; bases with no gene match: 11. DNA for the CDR3: TGCAGTGCCCGTCCCGGGACTAGCGGGAGGGCCGGGTTCTTC. Translated, it gives CSARPGTSGRAGFF.

The genes are TRBV27 and TRBJ2-2; D may be TRBD1 (5 bases). This CDR3 contains 14 residues. Germline V gene data show CDR1 as MNHEY and CDR2 as SMNVEV (reference sequence). Trimming stripped 5 bases from V and 6 bases from J, with 13 bases between. The CDR3 protein is CASSDQRQSGELFF. In DNA, the CDR3 is TGTGCCAGCAGTGACCAACGACAGTCCGGGGAGCTGTTTTTT.